This T cell receptor (beta chain) was identified in a study of T-cell memory formation after mild COVID-19. Study summary: Across donors, TCR clusters were largely donor specific.

This clonotype was seen a handful of times. In TCRdb, the 5' RACE reads were re-called with MiXCR into one record per CDR3 protein. The sample shows 500,000 to 600,000 distinct CDR3 sequences, roughly 17% of them seen only once. Sequenced input: PBMCs or a T cell subset sorted from them (not recorded which). The source of this sequence is an adult woman who had mild COVID-19 (a few samples of this study predate the infection). Cell type and time point are not known.

The DNA of the CDR3 is TGTGCCAGCAGCCGAACCCCCTTGTTGGTGGATACGCAGTATTTT. Protein: CASSRTPLLVDTQYF. The chain is built from TRBV11-2 and TRBJ2-3; D is unresolved. Trimming shortened V by 5 bases and J by 6 bases, and 18 bases separated the two germline ends. The germline gives CDR1 SGHAT, CDR2 FQNNGV. The CDR3 is made up of 15 amino acids.